One and the same sample provided the 26 T cell receptor beta chains below, sequenced in a study of blood T cell repertoires in COVID-19. Method: immunoSEQ multiplex PCR; TCRdb's copy keeps in-frame clones and lacks some. This table holds a few hundred thousand clones, under 90% found once. The sample taken for sequencing was peripheral blood. The receptors were sampled from a man aged 25 to 40 with active or convalescent COVID-19.

The chain carries TRBV11-2 and TRBJ2-3; 10 nucleotides align to TRBD2. The trim removed 5 bases at V and 4 bases at J, leaving 3 bases unmatched. The CDR3 extends over 14 amino acids. The germline V gene encodes CDR1 SGHAT and CDR2 FQNNGV. Written as DNA, the CDR3 is TGTGCCAGCAGCCGAGCGGGAGGGCCAGATACGCAGTATTTT. It yields the protein CASSRAGGPDTQYF.

This chain connects TRBV29-1 to TRBJ2-3; no reliable D call. With 4 bases removed from V and 6 bases from J, the gap between germline ends came to 8 bases. Looked up from germline, CDR1 is SQVTM and CDR2 is ANQGSEA. CDR3 length: 11 residues. CDR3: CSVANGDTQYF. The CDR3 DNA reads as TGCAGCGTTGCAAATGGCGATACGCAGTATTTT.

The chain joins TRBV5-4 to TRBJ1-2; 7 bases are shared with TRBD1. V was pared by 4 bases and J by 8 bases, with 8 bases of the junction left unmatched. The CDR3 totals 13 residues. Germline V CDR1 and CDR2: SGHNT, YYREEE (reference sequence). Written as DNA, the CDR3 is TGTGCCAGCAGCCTACAGGGGACGGACGGCTACACCTTC. Residues: CASSLQGTDGYTF.

The CDR3 loop reads CASSSLRGAYTEAFF. CDR3 nucleotide sequence: TGTGCCAGCAGTTCACTCCGGGGGGCATACACTGAAGCTTTCTTT. The chain recombines TRBV28 with TRBJ1-1; tentatively, D is TRBD1 (6 bases). This CDR3 region has 15 residues. Germline assignment: CDR1 MDHEN and CDR2 SYDVKM. Between the trimmed V and J ends, which lost 4 bases and 3 bases, there was a span of 15 bases.

This chain joins TRBV6-1 and TRBJ2-7; 7 bases map to TRBD2. Germline CDR1 MNHNS, CDR2 SASEGT. Trimming cost V 2 bases and J 0 bases; bases outside gene matches: 4. This CDR3 region has 15 residues. CDR3 protein: CASSETSASSYEQYF. The CDR3, as DNA: TGTGCCAGCAGTGAAACTAGCGCCAGCTCCTACGAGCAGTACTTC.

The CDR3 DNA reads TGTGCCAGTCGAACAAAAAGCGTGGCTTTCTTT. It encodes CASRTKSVAFF. The J gene is TRBJ1-1, the V gene TRBV25-1; D uncertain. Trimming left V 9 bases short and J 11 bases short, with 16 bases between. This CDR3 is 11 amino acids long. Germline V gives CDR1 MGHDK, CDR2 SYGVNS.

This clone was detected only a few times. This rearrangement joins TRBV2 to TRBJ1-5, with D unclear. The CDR3 runs to 15 residues. Germline V gene sequence: CDR1 SNHLY, CDR2 FYNNEI. V lost 4 bases, J lost 2 bases, and 12 bases lay in between. CDR3: CASSGVRRGNQPQHF. In DNA form, the CDR3 reads TGTGCCAGCAGTGGGGTCCGGAGGGGCAATCAGCCCCAGCATTTT.

V gene TRBV30 combines with J gene TRBJ1-6; no definite D call. In germline, CDR1 is GTSNPN, CDR2 SVGIG (reference sequence). The CDR3 is made up of 12 amino acids. Trimming pared 2 bases from V and 10 bases from J, leaving 9 bases between. CDR3 region: CAWSPQASPLHF. CDR3 in DNA: TGTGCCTGGAGTCCCCAGGCCTCACCCCTCCACTTT.

There are a few counts of this clone. The CDR3 protein is CASSYGTGEETQYF. The CDR3 DNA is TGTGCCAGCAGTTACGGGACAGGGGAAGAGACCCAGTACTTC. V gene TRBV6-5 combines with J gene TRBJ2-5; 10 bases are shared with TRBD1. The CDR3 consists of 14 residues. The germline CDR1 and CDR2 sequences are MNHEY and SVGAGI. The V segment lost 2 bases and the J segment 3 bases; nucleotides outside the gene matches: 0.

This clone has a single count. The chain employs TRBV27 and TRBJ1-2; D is undetermined. Deletions cut 5 bases from V and 5 bases from J, with 12 bases between. Germline V lookup: CDR1 MNHEY, CDR2 SMNVEV (reference sequence). The CDR3 spans 13 residues. CDR3 nucleotide sequence: TGTGCCAGCAGTATCGGGGTAGGGTATGGCTACACCTTC. This gives the protein CASSIGVGYGYTF.

The chain carries TRBV28 and TRBJ1-5; unclear D gene. Germline V gene lookup returns CDR1 MDHEN and CDR2 SYDVKM. V was clipped by 8 bases and J by 3 bases, with 8 bases between them. The CDR3 is made up of 12 amino acids. CDR3 DNA sequence: TGTGCCAGCGGGGAGCTCAATCAGCCCCAGCATTTT. Translated: CASGELNQPQHF.

A remark on this clone: At one of its ends the junction is not consistent with the germline gene, which may arise from a read error. The J gene is TRBJ2-5, the V gene TRBV7-8, with TRBD2 matching over 8 bases. CDR3 size: 18 residues. Germline loops: CDR1 SGHVS, CDR2 FQNEAQ. CDR3 nucleotide sequence: TGTGCCAGCAGCACCACCCCCGGGACTAGTCCCGGAAAAGAGACCCAATACTTC. Its protein product is CASSTTPGTSPGKETQYF. Full variable domain (remainder filled in from reference TRBV7-8 and TRBJ2-5): GAGVSQSPRYKVAKRGQDVALRCDPISGHVSLFWYQQALGQGPEFLTYFQNEAQLDKSGLPSDRFFAERPEGSVSTLKIQRTQQEDSAVYLCASSTTPGTSPGKETQYFGPGTRLLVL.

The V gene is TRBV19, the J gene TRBJ2-1; 9 positions agree with TRBD2. CDR1 and CDR2 from the germline V gene are LNHDA and SQIVND (reference sequence). The CDR3 length is 18 residues. Germline trimming cut 1 base from V and 1 base from J; bases unmatched to any gene: 8. For the CDR3, the DNA is TGTGCCAGTAGTATAGTTCTTTTGGCGGGGGGGTCCTACAATGAGCAGTTCTTC. Its protein product is CASSIVLLAGGSYNEQFF.

This rearrangement joins TRBV6-1 to TRBJ2-7; 13 nucleotides line up with TRBD2. Germline V gene lookup returns CDR1 MNHNS and CDR2 SASEGT. This CDR3 is 17 amino acids long. Losses at the gene ends were 3 bases for V and 1 base for J; bases not matched to a gene: 6. This CDR3 reads CASSEGLAGRLSYEQYF. The DNA of the CDR3 is TGTGCCAGCAGTGAGGGACTAGCGGGAAGACTTTCCTACGAGCAGTACTTC.

The table lists this clone with a few counts. J is TRBJ2-7 and V is TRBV4-1; maybe TRBD2 (5 bases). Deletions cut 1 base from V and 2 bases from J, with 12 bases between. This CDR3 contains 15 residues. The germline V gene has CDR1 MGHRA and CDR2 YSYEKL. The CDR3 region is CASSQVGRGTYEQYF. For the CDR3, the DNA is TGCGCCAGCAGCCAAGTGGGTAGAGGGACCTACGAGCAGTACTTC.

V gene TRBV4-2 combines with J gene TRBJ1-5, with D possibly being TRBD1 (5 bases). There are 16 residues in the CDR3. Germline assignment: CDR1 LGHNA and CDR2 YNFKEQ. Trimming stripped 0 bases from V and 7 bases from J, with 16 bases between. This chain's CDR3 is CASSQDSKGLGQPQHF. The CDR3 DNA is TGTGCCAGCAGCCAAGATTCAAAGGGGCTCGGACAGCCCCAGCATTTT.

The chain joins TRBV7-2 to TRBJ2-3; no firm D call. This CDR3 contains 14 residues. CDR1 and CDR2 from the germline V gene are SGHTA and FQGNSA. Trimming left V 3 bases short and J 6 bases short, with 13 bases between. The CDR3 here is CASSLERGIDTQYF. For the CDR3, the DNA is TGTGCCAGCAGCTTGGAGAGAGGTATCGATACGCAGTATTTT.

The V and J genes are TRBV25-1 and TRBJ2-1; D gene ambiguous. Trimming shortened V by 5 bases and J by 8 bases, and 10 bases separated the two germline ends. The CDR3 loop spans 12 amino acids. Germline CDR1 MGHDK, CDR2 SYGVNS. The CDR3 DNA sequence: TGTGCCAGCAGTTATTCTAGTTATGAGCAGTTCTTC. Its translation is CASSYSSYEQFF.

The chain combines TRBV24-1 with TRBJ2-7, with TRBD1 matching over 8 bases. V was clipped by 4 bases and J by 2 bases; unmatched bases: 6. Germline CDR1 and CDR2: KGHDR and SFDVKD. This CDR3 has 15 residues. CDR3 nucleotides: TGTGCCACCAGTGACAACACGGGACAGGCCTACGAGCAGTACTTC. It specifies CATSDNTGQAYEQYF.

A word on this clone: Other DNA sequences in this specimen translate into the identical CDR3. CDR3 region: CASSSRGQPQHF. The CDR3 coding sequence is TGTGCCAGCAGCTCAAGGGGTCAGCCCCAGCATTTT. V and J are TRBV7-9 and TRBJ1-5; tentative D call: TRBD1 (5 bases). The CDR3 runs 12 residues. The ends were cut back, 4 bases at V and 6 bases at J, with 7 bases in the middle. Germline V CDR1 and CDR2: SEHNR, FQNEAQ (reference sequence).

This clone was seen many times. The V gene is TRBV18, the J gene TRBJ2-2; 12 bases are a match to TRBD2. V was clipped by 6 bases and J by 5 bases; unmatched bases: 13. The CDR3 extends over 18 amino acids. Germline V gene data show CDR1 as KGHSH and CDR2 as LQKENI. CDR3 sequence reads: CASSPRLAGDRRTGELFF. The CDR3 DNA reads as TGTGCCAGCTCTCCCAGACTAGCGGGAGATCGACGGACCGGGGAGCTGTTTTTT.

DNA of the CDR3: TGTGCCAGCAAGAGGCTCGGGAGCACAGATACGCAGTATTTT. It translates to CASKRLGSTDTQYF. The chain links TRBV27 to TRBJ2-3; no reliable D call. From germline, CDR1 is MNHEY and CDR2 SMNVEV (reference sequence). This CDR3 has 14 residues. The V end lost 7 bases, the J end lost 0 bases, and 11 bases lay between the germline ends.

The chain carries TRBV3-1 (or the pseudogene TRBV3-2) and TRBJ2-5, with 12 bases matching TRBD2. This CDR3 spans 13 amino acids. The V and J ends lost 2 bases and 12 bases, in that order; junction bases with no gene match: 4. CDR1 is LGHDT and CDR2 is YNNKEL in the germline V gene (reference sequence). This CDR3 is CASSQTLAGGEYF. In nucleotides, the CDR3 is TGTGCCAGCAGCCAAACCCTAGCGGGGGGGGAGTACTTC.

This clone was seen a few times. The chain has TRBV3-1 (or the pseudogene TRBV3-2) and TRBJ2-3, with 10 bases matching TRBD2. This CDR3 has 16 amino acids. Germline V gene sequence: CDR1 LGHDT, CDR2 YNNKEL (reference sequence). J was trimmed by 7 bases and V by 1 base; bases with no gene match: 8. CDR3: CASSQGKLAGAYTQYF. CDR3 sequence (DNA): TGTGCCAGCAGCCAAGGCAAGCTAGCGGGGGCATATACGCAGTATTTT.

V and J are TRBV28 and TRBJ1-3; D is possibly TRBD1 (6 bases). V lost 5 bases to trimming and J lost 4 bases, with 6 bases between them. The CDR3 covers 12 residues. Germline CDR1 is MDHEN and CDR2 is SYDVKM. CDR3 nucleotides: TGTGCCAGCAGTAGGGGGGGAAACACCATATATTTT. It specifies CASSRGGNTIYF.

The V gene is TRBV7-9, the J gene TRBJ2-7, with 10 nucleotides matching TRBD1. This CDR3 has 16 residues. Germline assignment: CDR1 SEHNR and CDR2 FQNEAQ (reference sequence). The V gene end was trimmed by 5 bases and the J gene end by 2 bases; junction bases not matched to a gene: 9. CDR3 loop: CASSPSGGQGPYEQYF. CDR3 DNA: TGTGCCAGCAGCCCGTCAGGGGGACAGGGGCCCTACGAGCAGTACTTC.